These 8 T cell receptor beta chains originate from one sample sequenced in a study of T cell repertoires in cytomegalovirus infection. TCRdb re-called the reads with MiXCR, one entry per CDR3 protein. The data hold 90,000 to 120,000 distinct CDR3 sequences, with around a quarter observed a single time. The sequencing sample was made of CD8+ T cells from PBMCs. The receptors stem from a human donor in good health (CMV status not recorded). Some clones in this sample may be carry-over from other donors' samples.

The chain recombines TRBV30 with TRBJ1-6; D remains ambiguous. V lost 3 bases to trimming and J lost 10 bases, with 16 bases between them. The germline V gene encodes CDR1 GTSNPN and CDR2 SVGIG (reference sequence). The length of the CDR3 is 14 residues. As DNA, the CDR3 is TGTGCCTGGAGGGCTGACGGCCTACGATCACCCCTCCACTTT. The encoded protein is CAWRADGLRSPLHF.

J is TRBJ2-7 and V is TRBV12-3 or TRBV12-4; D might be TRBD1 (6 bases). This CDR3 region has 16 residues. Trimming shortened V by 2 bases and J by 0 bases, and 14 bases separated the two germline ends. The CDR3 nucleotides read TGTGCCAGCAGTTTAAGGGGGACGGGGAGCTCCTACGAGCAGTACTTC. Translation gives CASSLRGTGSSYEQYF.

There are a few counts of this clonotype. This rearrangement joins TRBV11-3 to TRBJ2-1; D uncertain. Trimming pared 5 bases from V and 4 bases from J, leaving 3 bases between. Germline CDR1 and CDR2: SGHNT and YENEEA. This CDR3 comprises 11 residues. The CDR3 DNA follows: TGTGCCAGCAGCAAATACAATGAGCAGTTCTTC. Amino acid sequence: CASSKYNEQFF.

This clonotype is classed as medium-sized (0.01 to 0.1%). The chain carries TRBV7-6 and TRBJ2-3, with unresolved D. Trimming pared 5 bases from V and 3 bases from J, leaving 12 bases between. CDR3 length equals 14 residues. Germline V gene data show CDR1 as SGHVS and CDR2 as FNYEAQ. The CDR3 loop is CASSGEYQTDTQYF. The DNA for the CDR3 is TGTGCCAGCAGCGGAGAGTACCAAACAGATACGCAGTATTTT.

V usage is TRBV7-2 and J usage is TRBJ2-7; TRBD1 or TRBD2 may be the D gene (6 bases each). This CDR3 comprises 15 residues. The V gene's germline CDR1 is SGHTA and CDR2 FQGNSA. The V and J ends lost 5 bases and 4 bases respectively, with 18 bases between them. CDR3 DNA sequence: TGTGCCAGCAGCCCCGGGGGCGGGATCTCGTACGAGCAGTACTTC. Translating gives CASSPGGGISYEQYF.

This rearrangement joins TRBV27 to TRBJ1-6; D not certain. The CDR3 sequence is 15 residues long. Trimming took off 2 bases at V and 10 bases at J, with 15 bases between the two ends. Germline-derived CDR1 and CDR2 are MNHEY and SMNVEV (reference sequence). The CDR3: CASSLGSDRRSPLHF. CDR3 DNA sequence: TGTGCCAGCAGTTTAGGATCCGATAGACGCTCACCCCTCCACTTT.

V and J are TRBV6-5 and TRBJ1-2, with a possible D match to TRBD1 (5 bases). Looked up from germline, CDR1 is MNHEY and CDR2 is SVGAGI. This CDR3 spans 14 amino acids. V was cut by 5 bases and J by 3 bases, with 13 bases left in between. CDR3 sequence: CASSPPSRDYGYTF. DNA of the CDR3: TGTGCCAGCAGTCCCCCCAGCAGGGACTATGGCTACACCTTC.

This clonotype was observed many times. V gene TRBV7-2 combines with J gene TRBJ2-1, with D hard to call. Germline CDR1 reads SGHTA; CDR2 reads FQGNSA. V was pared by 5 bases and J by 3 bases, with 5 bases between. This CDR3 spans 12 amino acids. The CDR3 DNA reads as TGTGCCAGCAGCCTAAGCTACAATGAGCAGTTCTTC. This sequence encodes CASSLSYNEQFF.